This T cell receptor beta chain was recorded in a study of human thymus T cells. Findings and limits, study-wide: Repertoires sampled from thymus and blood appeared biased in V and J gene usage.

Note on this clone: No antigen is known for it.

Each of the donors was a healthy Finnish infant who was undergoing open corrective cardiac surgery for congenital heart defects. Only four of the eight donors provided a 0.5-1 mL blood sample. Using immunoSEQ multiplex PCR, the repertoire was profiled, and TCRdb retains in-frame clones only, with some absent. The sample includes more than 50,000 clones, 90% to 95% of them seen just once. Germline loops: CDR1 SGHRS, CDR2 YFSETQ. Trimming removed 3 bases at V and 3 bases at J, with 16 bases between. The CDR3 spans 15 residues. This chain connects TRBV5-1 to TRBJ2-7; no clear D gene. Sequencing was done on a sample of blood. The source is a boy in the first two years of life with a congenital heart defect but otherwise immunologically healthy. This CDR3 reads CASSSTSYTNYEQYF. The CDR3 region has the DNA TGCGCCAGCAGCTCCACCAGCTACACGAACTACGAGCAGTACTTC.